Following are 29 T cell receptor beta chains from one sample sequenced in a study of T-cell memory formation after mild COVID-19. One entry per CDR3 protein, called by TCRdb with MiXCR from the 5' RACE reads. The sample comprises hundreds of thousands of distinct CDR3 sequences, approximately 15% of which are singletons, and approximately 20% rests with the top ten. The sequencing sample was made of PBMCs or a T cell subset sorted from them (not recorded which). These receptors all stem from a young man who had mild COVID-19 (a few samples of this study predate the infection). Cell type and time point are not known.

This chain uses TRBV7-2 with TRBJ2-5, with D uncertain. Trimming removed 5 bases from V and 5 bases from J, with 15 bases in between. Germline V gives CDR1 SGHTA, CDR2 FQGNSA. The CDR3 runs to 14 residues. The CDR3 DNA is TGTGCCAGCAGCGGCCGACACGAGACGGAGACCCAGTACTTC. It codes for CASSGRHETETQYF. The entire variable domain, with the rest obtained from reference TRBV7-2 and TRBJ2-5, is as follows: GAGVSQSPSNKVTEKGKDVELRCDPISGHTALYWYRQSLGQGLEFLIYFQGNSAPDKSGLPSDRFSAERTGGSVSTLTIQRTQQEDSAVYLCASSGRHETETQYFGPGTRLLVL.

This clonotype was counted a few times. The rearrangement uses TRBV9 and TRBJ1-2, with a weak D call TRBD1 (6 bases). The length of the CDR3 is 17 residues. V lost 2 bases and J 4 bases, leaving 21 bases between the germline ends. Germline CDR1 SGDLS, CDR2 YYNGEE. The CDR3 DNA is TGTGCCAGCAGCGTGGACCCAACTCAGGGGTCGGTCTATGGCTACACCTTC. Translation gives CASSVDPTQGSVYGYTF.

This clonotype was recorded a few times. CDR3 nucleotides: TGCGCCAGCAGCTTGGACTTCACCACAGATACGCAGTATTTT. It specifies CASSLDFTTDTQYF. The chain joins TRBV5-1 to TRBJ2-3, with D unresolved. V was cut by 0 bases and J by 2 bases, with 7 bases left in between. The germline gives CDR1 SGHRS, CDR2 YFSETQ. The CDR3 extends over 14 amino acids. The entire variable domain, with the rest obtained from reference TRBV5-1 and TRBJ2-3, is as follows: KAGVTQTPRYLIKTRGQQVTLSCSPISGHRSVSWYQQTPGQGLQFLFEYFSETQRNKGNFPGRFSGRQFSNSRSEMNVSTLELGDSALYLCASSLDFTTDTQYFGPGTRLTVL.

The CDR3 sequence: CASSPKRGEDSGANVLTF. DNA of the CDR3: TGTGCCAGCAGCCCGAAAAGGGGGGAAGACTCTGGGGCCAACGTCCTGACTTTC. This chain uses TRBV3-1 with TRBJ2-6; D tentatively fits TRBD1 or TRBD2 (6 bases each). The CDR3 totals 18 residues. V was shortened by 4 bases and J by 0 bases, with 16 bases between the two germline ends. Germline CDR1 and CDR2: LGHDT and YNNKEL (reference sequence). The whole variable domain, filled in from reference TRBV3-1 and TRBJ2-6, reads DTAVSQTPKYLVTQMGNDKSIKCEQNLGHDTMYWYKQDSKKFLKIMFSYNNKELIINETVPNRFSPKSPDKAHLNLHINSLELGDSAVYFCASSPKRGEDSGANVLTFGAGSRLTVL.

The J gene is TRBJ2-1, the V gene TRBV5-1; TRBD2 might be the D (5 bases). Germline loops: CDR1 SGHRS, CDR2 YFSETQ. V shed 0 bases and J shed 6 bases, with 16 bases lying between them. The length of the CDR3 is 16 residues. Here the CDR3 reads CASSLGGNTVTNEQFF. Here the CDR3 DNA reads TGCGCCAGCAGCTTGGGAGGGAACACAGTCACCAATGAGCAGTTCTTC.

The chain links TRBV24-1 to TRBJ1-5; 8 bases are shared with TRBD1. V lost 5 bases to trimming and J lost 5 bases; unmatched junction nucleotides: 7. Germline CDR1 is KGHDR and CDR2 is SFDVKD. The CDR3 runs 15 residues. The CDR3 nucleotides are TGTGCCACCAGTGCCGGGACAGGAATAGATCAGCCCCAGCATTTT. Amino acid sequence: CATSAGTGIDQPQHF.

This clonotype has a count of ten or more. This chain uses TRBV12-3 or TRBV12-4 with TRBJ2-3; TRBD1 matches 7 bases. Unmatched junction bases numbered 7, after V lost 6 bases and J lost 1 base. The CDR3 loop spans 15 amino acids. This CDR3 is CASSRRGKGTDTQYF. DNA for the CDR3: TGTGCCAGCAGCCGCAGGGGGAAGGGCACAGATACGCAGTATTTT.

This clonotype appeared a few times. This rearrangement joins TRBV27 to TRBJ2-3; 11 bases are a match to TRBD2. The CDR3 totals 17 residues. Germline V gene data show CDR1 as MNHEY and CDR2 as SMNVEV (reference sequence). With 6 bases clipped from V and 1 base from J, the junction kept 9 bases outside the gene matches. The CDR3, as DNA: TGTGCCAGCAGGATTAGCGGGGGGGCGGGCGGCACAGATACGCAGTATTTT. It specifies CASRISGGAGGTDTQYF.

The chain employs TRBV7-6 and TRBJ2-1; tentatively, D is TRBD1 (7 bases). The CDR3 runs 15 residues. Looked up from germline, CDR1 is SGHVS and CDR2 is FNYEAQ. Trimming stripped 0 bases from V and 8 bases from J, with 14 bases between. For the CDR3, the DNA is TGTGCCAGCAGCTTAGCGGGCAGGGGGGTCGATGAGCAGTTCTTC. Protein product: CASSLAGRGVDEQFF.

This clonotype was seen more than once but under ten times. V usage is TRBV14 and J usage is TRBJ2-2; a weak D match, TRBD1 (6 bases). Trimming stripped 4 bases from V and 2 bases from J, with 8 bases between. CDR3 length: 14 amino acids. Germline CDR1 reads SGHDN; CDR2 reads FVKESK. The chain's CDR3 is CASSRDINTGELFF. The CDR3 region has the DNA TGTGCCAGCAGCCGGGACATCAACACCGGGGAGCTGTTTTTT.

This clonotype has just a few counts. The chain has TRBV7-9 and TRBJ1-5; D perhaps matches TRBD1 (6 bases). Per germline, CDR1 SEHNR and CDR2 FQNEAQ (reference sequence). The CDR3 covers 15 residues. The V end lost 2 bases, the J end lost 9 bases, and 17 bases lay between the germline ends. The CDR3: CASSLRATGPLPQHF. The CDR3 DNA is TGTGCCAGCAGCTTACGGGCGACAGGCCCTTTGCCCCAGCATTTT.

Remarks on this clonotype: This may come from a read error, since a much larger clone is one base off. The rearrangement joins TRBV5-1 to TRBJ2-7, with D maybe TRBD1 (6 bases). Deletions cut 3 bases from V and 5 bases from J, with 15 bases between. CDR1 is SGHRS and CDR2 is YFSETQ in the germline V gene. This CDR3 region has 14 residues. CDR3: CASSSGQWAHEQYF. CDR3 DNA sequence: TGCGCCAGCAGCTCAGGACAGTGGGCTCACGAGCAGTACTTC.

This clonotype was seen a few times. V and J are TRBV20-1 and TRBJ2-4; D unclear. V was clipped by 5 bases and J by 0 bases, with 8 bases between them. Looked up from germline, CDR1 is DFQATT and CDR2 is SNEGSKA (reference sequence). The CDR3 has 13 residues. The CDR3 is CSAHYRAKNIQYF. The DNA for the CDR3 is TGCAGTGCTCATTACAGAGCCAAAAACATTCAGTACTTC.

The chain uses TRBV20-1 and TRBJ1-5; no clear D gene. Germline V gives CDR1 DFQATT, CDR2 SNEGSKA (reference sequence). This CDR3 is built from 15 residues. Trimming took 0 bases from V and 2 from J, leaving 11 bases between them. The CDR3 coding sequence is TGCAGTGCTAGAGAGGGGAGCATAGGCAATCAGCCCCAGCATTTT. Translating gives CSAREGSIGNQPQHF.

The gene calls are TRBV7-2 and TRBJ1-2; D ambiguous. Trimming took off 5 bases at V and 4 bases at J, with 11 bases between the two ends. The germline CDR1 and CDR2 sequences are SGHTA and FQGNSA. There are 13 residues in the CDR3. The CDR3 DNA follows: TGTGCCAGCAGCCCACGTAGGGCCTATGGCTACACCTTC. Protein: CASSPRRAYGYTF.

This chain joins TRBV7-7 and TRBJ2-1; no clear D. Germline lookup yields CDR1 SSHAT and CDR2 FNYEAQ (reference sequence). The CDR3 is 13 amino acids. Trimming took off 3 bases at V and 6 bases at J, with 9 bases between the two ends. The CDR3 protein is CASSFGLGNEQFF. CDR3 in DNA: TGTGCCAGCAGCTTCGGGCTTGGCAATGAGCAGTTCTTC.

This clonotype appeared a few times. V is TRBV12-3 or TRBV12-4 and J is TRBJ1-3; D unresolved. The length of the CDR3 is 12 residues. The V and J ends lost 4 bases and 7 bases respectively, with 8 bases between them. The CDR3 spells CASSYLANTIYF. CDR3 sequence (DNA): TGTGCCAGCAGTTACCTCGCCAACACCATATATTTT.

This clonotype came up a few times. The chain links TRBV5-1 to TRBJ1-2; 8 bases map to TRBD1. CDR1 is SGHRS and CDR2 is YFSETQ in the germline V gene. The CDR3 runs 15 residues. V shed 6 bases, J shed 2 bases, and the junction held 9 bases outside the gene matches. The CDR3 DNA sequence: TGCGCCAGCATCCCGGACAGGGAGGGGAACTATGGCTACACCTTC. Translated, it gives CASIPDREGNYGYTF.

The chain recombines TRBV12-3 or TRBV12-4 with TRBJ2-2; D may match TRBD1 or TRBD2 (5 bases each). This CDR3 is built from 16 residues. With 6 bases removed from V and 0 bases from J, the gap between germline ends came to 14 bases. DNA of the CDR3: TGTGCCAGCAGATCCTCGGGGCTAACGAACACCGGGGAGCTGTTTTTT. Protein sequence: CASRSSGLTNTGELFF.

CDR3 residues: CASRPDSGRSSEQYF. CDR3 bases: TGCGCCAGCAGACCGGACTCCGGACGGTCATCCGAGCAGTACTTC. The chain has TRBV5-1 and TRBJ2-7, with TRBD2 as a possible D gene (5 bases). The CDR3 spans 15 residues. The V and J ends lost 5 bases and 6 bases respectively, with 21 bases between them. Germline V gives CDR1 SGHRS, CDR2 YFSETQ.

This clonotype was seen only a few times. The CDR3 here is CASSEQGANTGELFF. CDR3 bases: TGTGCCAGCAGCGAACAGGGGGCGAACACCGGGGAGCTGTTTTTT. The chain couples TRBV9 to TRBJ2-2; 8 bases align to TRBD1. Germline V CDR1 and CDR2: SGDLS, YYNGEE. Germline trimming cut 3 bases from V and 0 bases from J; bases unmatched to any gene: 1. CDR3 size: 15 residues.

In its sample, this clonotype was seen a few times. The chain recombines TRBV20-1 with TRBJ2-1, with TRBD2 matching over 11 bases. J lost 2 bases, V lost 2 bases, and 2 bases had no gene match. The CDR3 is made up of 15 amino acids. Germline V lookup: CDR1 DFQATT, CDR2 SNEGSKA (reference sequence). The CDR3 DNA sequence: TGCAGTGCTAGAACACTAGCGGGGGCCTACAATGAGCAGTTCTTC. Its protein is CSARTLAGAYNEQFF.

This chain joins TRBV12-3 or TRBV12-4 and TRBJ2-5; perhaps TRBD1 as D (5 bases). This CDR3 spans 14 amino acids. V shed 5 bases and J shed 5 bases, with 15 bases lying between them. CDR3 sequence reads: CASSPGRGRETQYF. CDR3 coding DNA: TGTGCCAGCAGTCCCGGTAGGGGAAGGGAGACCCAGTACTTC.

The CDR3 bases are TGCGCCAGCAGCTTGGCTGGGTTCCTGGAGTACACCGGGGAGCTGTTTTTT. Translating gives CASSLAGFLEYTGELFF. The chain carries TRBV5-1 and TRBJ2-2; no firm D call. The CDR3 loop spans 17 amino acids. CDR1 and CDR2 from the germline V gene are SGHRS and YFSETQ. V dropped 0 bases and J dropped 3 bases, with 15 bases sitting between them.

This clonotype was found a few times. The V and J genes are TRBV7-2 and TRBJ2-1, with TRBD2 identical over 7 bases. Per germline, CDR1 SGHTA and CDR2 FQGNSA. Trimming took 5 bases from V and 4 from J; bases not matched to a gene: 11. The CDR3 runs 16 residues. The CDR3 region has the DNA TGTGCCAGCAGCACGGAACGGGGAGGGCATTACAATGAGCAGTTCTTC. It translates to CASSTERGGHYNEQFF. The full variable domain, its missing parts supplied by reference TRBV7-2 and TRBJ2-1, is GAGVSQSPSNKVTEKGKDVELRCDPISGHTALYWYRQSLGQGLEFLIYFQGNSAPDKSGLPSDRFSAERTGGSVSTLTIQRTQQEDSAVYLCASSTERGGHYNEQFFGPGTRLTVL.

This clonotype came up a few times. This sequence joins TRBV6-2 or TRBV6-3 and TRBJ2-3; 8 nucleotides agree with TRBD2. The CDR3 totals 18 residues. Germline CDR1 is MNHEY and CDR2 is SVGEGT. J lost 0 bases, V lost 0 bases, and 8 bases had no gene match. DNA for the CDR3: TGTGCCAGCAGTTACTCGATCCTGCGGGGGGTGAGCACAGATACGCAGTATTTT. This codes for CASSYSILRGVSTDTQYF.

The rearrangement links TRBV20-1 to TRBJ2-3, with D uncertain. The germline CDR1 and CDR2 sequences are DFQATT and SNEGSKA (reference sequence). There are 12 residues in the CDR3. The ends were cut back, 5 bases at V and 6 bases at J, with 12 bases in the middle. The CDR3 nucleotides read TGCAGTGCTCCCGGTATGGGGGATACGCAGTATTTT. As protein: CSAPGMGDTQYF.

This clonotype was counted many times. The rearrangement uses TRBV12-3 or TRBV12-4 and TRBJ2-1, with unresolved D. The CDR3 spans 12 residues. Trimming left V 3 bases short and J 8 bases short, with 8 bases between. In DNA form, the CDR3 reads TGTGCCAGCAGTTTCCAAGGGTATGAGCAGTTCTTC. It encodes CASSFQGYEQFF.

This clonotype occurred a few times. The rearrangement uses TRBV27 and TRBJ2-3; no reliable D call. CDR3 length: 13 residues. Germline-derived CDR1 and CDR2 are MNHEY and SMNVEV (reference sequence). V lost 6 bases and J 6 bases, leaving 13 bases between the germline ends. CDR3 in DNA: TGTGCCAGCAGGCGGACCCCGGCGGATACGCAGTATTTT. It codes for CASRRTPADTQYF.